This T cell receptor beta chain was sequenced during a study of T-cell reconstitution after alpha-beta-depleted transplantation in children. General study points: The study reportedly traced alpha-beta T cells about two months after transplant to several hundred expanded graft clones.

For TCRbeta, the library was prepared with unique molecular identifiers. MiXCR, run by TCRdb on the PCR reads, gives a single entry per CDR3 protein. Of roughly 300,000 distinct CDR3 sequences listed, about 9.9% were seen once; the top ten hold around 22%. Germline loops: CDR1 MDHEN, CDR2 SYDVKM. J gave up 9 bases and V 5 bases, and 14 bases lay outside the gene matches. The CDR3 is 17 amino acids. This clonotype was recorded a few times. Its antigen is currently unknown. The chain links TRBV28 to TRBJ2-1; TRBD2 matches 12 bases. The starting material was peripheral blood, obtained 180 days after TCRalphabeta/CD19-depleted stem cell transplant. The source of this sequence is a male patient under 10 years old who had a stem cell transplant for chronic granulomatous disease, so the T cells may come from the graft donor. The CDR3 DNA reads TGTGCCAGCAGTCTGGGGCTAGCGGGAGGGAGGGTGGGTGAGCAGTTCTTC. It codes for CASSLGLAGGRVGEQFF. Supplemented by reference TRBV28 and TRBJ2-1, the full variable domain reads DVKVTQSSRYLVKRTGEKVFLECVQDMDHENMFWYRQDPGLGLRLIYFSYDVKMKEKGDIPEGYSVSREKKERFSLILESASTNQTSMYLCASSLGLAGGRVGEQFFGPGTRLTVL.